This T cell receptor beta chain came from a study of blood T cell repertoires in COVID-19. At the level of the study: Sites across the United States, Italy and Spain contributed samples from acute and convalescent COVID-19. PBMCs, B-cell-depleted T cells, or T cells provided the cDNA or gDNA that made up the material.

Germline V lookup: CDR1 SGHTA, CDR2 FQGNSA. The CDR3 has 15 residues. Trimming took off 0 bases at V and 5 bases at J, with 13 bases between the two ends. Per the study methods: Using reference gene primer amplification, nucleated cell counts were estimated. Profiled with immunoSEQ multiplex PCR; TCRdb holds only in-frame clones, not every one. V and J calls and clone size follow that table, whereas D and trimming were derived from the DNA. The sample yields about 310,000 clones, approximately 89% seen once. The chain carries TRBV7-2 and TRBJ2-5; D possibly corresponds to TRBD1 (6 bases). This receptor was taken from a woman aged 50 to 65 who had recovered from COVID-19. Sequencing was performed on peripheral blood. Here the CDR3 DNA reads TGTGCCAGCAGCTTAGCGGTGGGGGCTGAGGAGACCCAGTACTTC. Its translation is CASSLAVGAEETQYF.